The rows below give T cell receptor beta chains drawn from one sample of a study of graft-versus-host responses after intestinal transplantation. Their target antigens are unknown. Profiling relied on immunoSEQ multiplex PCR, and the TCRdb table lists in-frame clones only, not all of them. Of about 39,000 clones listed, over 90% were seen once; the top ten hold around a fifth. The specimen was unstimulated CD8+ T cells sorted from spleen or lymph node cells, collected before transplant. These receptors were collected from a human donor who was the organ donor for an intestinal transplant. Both conserved end residues are part of each CDR3. A D gene is named only where the DNA matches it firmly. Only part of the rows carry a size: once, few, many, or a class if the clone is expanded.

CDR3 protein	CDR3 DNA	J gene	clone size	D gene	V gene
CASSEWSGTSGSTDTQYF	TGTGCCAGCAGTGAATGGTCCGGGACTAGCGGTAGCACAGATACGCAGTATTTT	TRBJ2-3	.	TRBD2	TRBV2
CATSRDREEDTEAFF	TGTGCCACCAGCAGGGACAGGGAGGAGGACACTGAAGCTTTCTTT	TRBJ1-1	.	TRBD1	TRBV15
CASSSLDRIYEQYF	TGTGCCAGCAGTTCCCTGGACAGGATTTACGAGCAGTACTTC	TRBJ2-7	.	TRBD1	TRBV28
CASSPPANRAHYEQYF	TGCGCCAGCAGCCCTCCAGCGAACAGGGCCCACTACGAGCAGTACTTC	TRBJ2-7	.	.	TRBV4-1
CATGTTSTDTQYF	TGCGCCACCGGGACAACGAGCACAGATACGCAGTATTTT	TRBJ2-3	.	.	TRBV5-1
CASSLGVPDTQYF	TGTGCCAGCAGCTTGGGGGTTCCAGATACGCAGTATTTT	TRBJ2-3	.	.	TRBV5-6
CASSGEVGGRADTQYF	TGTGCCAGCAGTGGTGAAGTGGGAGGGCGCGCAGATACGCAGTATTTT	TRBJ2-3	.	TRBD2	TRBV2
CASSTKREGFREQFF	TGTGCCAGCAGTACGAAGCGGGAGGGCTTTCGTGAGCAGTTCTTC	TRBJ2-1	.	TRBD2	TRBV28
CAWSATGGVETQYF	TGTGCCTGGAGTGCCACAGGGGGGGTAGAGACCCAGTACTTC	TRBJ2-5	once	.	TRBV30
CSALAGGPSYEQYF	TGCAGCGCCTTAGCGGGAGGGCCGTCCTACGAGCAGTACTTC	TRBJ2-7	.	TRBD2	TRBV29-1
CASSEGGISSYEQYF	TGTGCCAGCAGCGAGGGCGGGATATCCTCCTACGAGCAGTACTTC	TRBJ2-7	.	.	TRBV9
CASGGYQYNEQFF	TGTGCCAGCGGGGGGTACCAATACAATGAGCAGTTCTTC	TRBJ2-1	.	.	TRBV28
CASSRGTSYEQYF	TGTGCCAGCAGTCGCGGGACATCTTACGAGCAGTACTTC	TRBJ2-7	once	.	TRBV28
CASPTGPKAEAFF	TGTGCCAGCCCCACAGGGCCCAAGGCTGAAGCTTTCTTT	TRBJ1-1	.	.	TRBV6-9
CASSEDTYEQYF	TGTGCCAGCAGTGAGGACACCTACGAGCAGTACTTC	TRBJ2-7	.	.	TRBV2
CASSLAAENQPQHF	TGTGCCAGCAGTTTAGCAGCAGAGAATCAGCCCCAGCATTTT	TRBJ1-5	.	.	TRBV28
CASSLGGTAEQYF	TGTGCCAGCAGCTTAGGGGGGACAGCCGAGCAGTACTTC	TRBJ2-7	.	TRBD1	TRBV7-9
CASSLDPGQETEAFF	TGTGCCAGCAGTTTAGACCCGGGACAGGAGACTGAAGCTTTCTTT	TRBJ1-1	.	TRBD1	TRBV28
CASSQDFPLPPYTQYF	TGCGCCAGCAGCCAAGATTTTCCACTCCCCCCATATACGCAGTATTTT	TRBJ2-3	.	.	TRBV4-3
CASSVAGRINEQFF	TGTGCCAGCAGCGTAGCTGGCCGGATCAATGAGCAGTTCTTC	TRBJ2-1	.	.	TRBV9
CASTAGPNTEAFF	TGTGCCAGTACCGCGGGACCGAACACTGAAGCTTTCTTT	TRBJ1-1	.	.	TRBV19
CASSMTPAYGYTF	TGTGCCAGTAGTATGACTCCAGCTTATGGCTACACCTTC	TRBJ1-2	.	.	TRBV19
CASSSLAGSASGELFF	TGTGCCAGCAGCTCCCTAGCGGGGAGCGCCTCCGGGGAGCTGTTTTTT	TRBJ2-2	.	TRBD2	TRBV11-2
CASSLWVGERINSYEQYF	TGTGCCAGCAGTTTATGGGTCGGGGAACGGATAAATTCCTACGAGCAGTACTTC	TRBJ2-7	.	.	TRBV28
CARSAPRTSGYEQYF	TGTGCCCGGAGTGCTCCCCGGACTAGCGGATACGAGCAGTACTTC	TRBJ2-7	once	TRBD2	TRBV30
CSVVTGGDYGYTF	TGCAGCGTTGTGACAGGGGGAGACTATGGCTACACCTTC	TRBJ1-2	.	TRBD1	TRBV29-1
CASSFGGLLGNEQFF	TGTGCCAGCAGTTTTGGGGGACTTCTGGGGAATGAGCAGTTCTTC	TRBJ2-1	.	.	TRBV27
CASTPGDRVSYEQYF	TGTGCCAGCACCCCGGGGGACAGGGTCTCCTACGAGCAGTACTTC	TRBJ2-7	.	TRBD1	TRBV9
CASSSPGCTDTQYF	TGTGCCAGTAGCTCGCCGGGGTGCACAGATACGCAGTATTTT	TRBJ2-3	.	.	TRBV19
CASSEGTSGRAPYNEQFF	TGTGCCAGCAGTGAGGGGACTAGCGGGAGGGCCCCCTACAATGAGCAGTTCTTC	TRBJ2-1	.	TRBD2	TRBV25-1
CASSHQGSYNEQFF	TGCGCCAGCAGCCATCAGGGGTCCTACAATGAGCAGTTCTTC	TRBJ2-1	.	.	TRBV4-1
CASSVGLGAEQYF	TGTGCCAGCAGCGTAGGATTGGGGGCCGAGCAGTACTTC	TRBJ2-7	.	.	TRBV9
CASSPGGGPNTGELFF	TGTGCCAGCAGCCCAGGGGGAGGCCCGAACACCGGGGAGCTGTTTTTT	TRBJ2-2	.	.	TRBV9
CASSSWDTPEAFF	TGCGCCAGCAGCTCCTGGGACACGCCTGAAGCTTTCTTT	TRBJ1-1	.	.	TRBV5-1
CASSHPGDSNEQFF	TGTGCCAGCAGCCACCCGGGAGATAGCAATGAGCAGTTCTTC	TRBJ2-1	.	.	TRBV14
CASRPSGLAGMIVDTQYF	TGTGCCAGCAGACCTTCAGGACTAGCGGGAATGATCGTCGATACGCAGTATTTT	TRBJ2-3	.	TRBD2	TRBV27
CASRHHRGGEQYF	TGTGCCAGCAGACACCACAGGGGGGGCGAGCAGTACTTC	TRBJ2-7	.	.	TRBV6-5
CASSFPDQGSSYNEQFF	TGTGCCAGCAGCTTTCCGGACCAGGGGAGCTCCTACAATGAGCAGTTCTTC	TRBJ2-1	.	.	TRBV5-4